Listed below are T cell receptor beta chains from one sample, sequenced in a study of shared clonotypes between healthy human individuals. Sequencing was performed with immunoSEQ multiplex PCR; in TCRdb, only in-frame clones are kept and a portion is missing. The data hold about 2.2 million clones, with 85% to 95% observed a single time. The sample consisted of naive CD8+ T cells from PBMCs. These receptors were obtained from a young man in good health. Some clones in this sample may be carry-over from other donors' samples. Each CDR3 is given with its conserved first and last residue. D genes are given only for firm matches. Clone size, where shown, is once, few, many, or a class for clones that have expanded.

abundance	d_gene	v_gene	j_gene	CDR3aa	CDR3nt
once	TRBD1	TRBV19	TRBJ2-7	CASSIGQGFDEQYF	TGTGCCAGTAGTATCGGACAGGGGTTCGACGAGCAGTACTTC
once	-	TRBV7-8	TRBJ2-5	CASSLASLGAGETQYF	TGTGCCAGCAGCTTAGCTTCCCTGGGGGCCGGTGAGACCCAGTACTTC
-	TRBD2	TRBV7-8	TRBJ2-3	CASRLGLAGYTDTQYF	TGTGCCAGCAGGTTAGGGCTAGCGGGATACACAGATACGCAGTATTTT
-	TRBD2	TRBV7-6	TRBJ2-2	CASSLELAGVALPGELFF	TGTGCCAGCAGCTTAGAACTAGCGGGAGTGGCGCTTCCCGGGGAGCTGTTTTTT
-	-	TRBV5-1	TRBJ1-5	CASSPGPYSNQPQHF	TGCGCCAGCAGCCCTGGGCCTTATAGCAATCAGCCCCAGCATTTT
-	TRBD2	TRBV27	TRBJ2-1	CASSLIRVAGLNEQFF	TGTGCCAGCAGTTTAATCCGCGTAGCGGGATTGAATGAGCAGTTCTTC
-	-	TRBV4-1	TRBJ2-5	CASSPWIRETQYF	TGCGCCAGCAGCCCTTGGATCCGAGAGACCCAGTACTTC
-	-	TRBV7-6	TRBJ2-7	CASSAKRGASYEQYF	TGTGCCAGCAGCGCAAAGAGGGGAGCATCATACGAGCAGTACTTC
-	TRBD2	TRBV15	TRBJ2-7	CATSRDEREGSYEQYF	TGTGCCACCAGCAGAGACGAGCGGGAGGGCTCCTACGAGCAGTACTTC
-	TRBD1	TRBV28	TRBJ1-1	CASSSARDRVDTEAFF	TGTGCCAGCAGTTCCGCCCGGGACAGGGTGGACACTGAAGCTTTCTTT
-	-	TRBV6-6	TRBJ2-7	CASSYSPSVSYEQYF	TGTGCCAGCAGTTACTCCCCTAGCGTCTCCTACGAGCAGTACTTC
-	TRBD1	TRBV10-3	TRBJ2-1	CAISESLGQADNEQFF	TGTGCCATCAGTGAGTCGCTGGGACAGGCGGATAATGAGCAGTTCTTC
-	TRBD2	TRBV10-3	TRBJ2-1	CAISVYGSGRAVNEQFF	TGTGCCATCAGTGTTTACGGTAGCGGGAGGGCGGTCAATGAGCAGTTCTTC
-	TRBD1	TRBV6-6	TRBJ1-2	CASSYAAGGGSYGYTF	TGTGCCAGCAGTTACGCGGCAGGGGGAGGGAGCTATGGCTACACCTTC
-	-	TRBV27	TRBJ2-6	CASSLFAGSSGANVLTF	TGTGCCAGCAGTTTATTTGCGGGATCCTCTGGGGCCAACGTCCTGACTTTC
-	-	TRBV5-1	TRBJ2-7	CASSDEPYGTPYEQYF	TGCGCCAGCTCCGATGAGCCCTACGGGACCCCCTACGAGCAGTACTTC
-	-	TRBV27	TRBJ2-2	CASRWARGELFF	TGTGCCAGCAGATGGGCCCGTGGGGAGCTGTTTTTT
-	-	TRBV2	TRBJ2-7	CASNEPGQSSYEQYF	TGTGCCAGCAATGAACCCGGGCAGAGCTCCTACGAGCAGTACTTC
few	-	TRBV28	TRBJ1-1	CASSFAGDTEAFF	TGTGCCAGCAGTTTCGCAGGGGACACTGAAGCTTTCTTT
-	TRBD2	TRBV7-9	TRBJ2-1	CASSPPSSGLYNEQFF	TGTGCCAGCAGCCCCCCTTCTAGCGGACTCTACAATGAGCAGTTCTTC
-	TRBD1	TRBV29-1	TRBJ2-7	CSVTPGQSYEQYF	TGCAGCGTTACGCCGGGACAGTCCTACGAGCAGTACTTC
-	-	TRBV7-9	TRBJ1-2	CASSSAYGYTF	TGTGCCAGCAGTTCGGCCTATGGCTACACCTTC
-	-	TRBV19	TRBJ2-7	CASSIAPGQGHEQYF	TGTGCCAGTAGTATAGCACCGGGACAAGGCCACGAGCAGTACTTC
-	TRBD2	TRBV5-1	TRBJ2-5	CASTPGGGEETQYF	TGCGCCAGCACCCCGGGGGGAGGGGAAGAGACCCAGTACTTC
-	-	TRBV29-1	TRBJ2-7	CSVEAGSYEQYF	TGCAGCGTTGAGGCAGGGTCCTACGAGCAGTACTTC